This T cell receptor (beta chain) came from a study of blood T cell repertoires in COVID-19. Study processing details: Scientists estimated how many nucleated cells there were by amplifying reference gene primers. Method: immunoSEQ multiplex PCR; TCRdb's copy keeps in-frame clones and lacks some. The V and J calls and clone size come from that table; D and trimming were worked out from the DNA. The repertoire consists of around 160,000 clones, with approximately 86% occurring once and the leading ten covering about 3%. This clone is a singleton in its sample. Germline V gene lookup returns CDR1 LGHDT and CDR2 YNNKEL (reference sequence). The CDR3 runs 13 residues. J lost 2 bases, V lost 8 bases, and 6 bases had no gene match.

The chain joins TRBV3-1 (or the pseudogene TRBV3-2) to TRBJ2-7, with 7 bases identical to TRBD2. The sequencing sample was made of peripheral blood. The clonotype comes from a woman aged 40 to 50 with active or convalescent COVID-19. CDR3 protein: CASSRGVPYEQYF. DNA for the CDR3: TGTGCCAGCTCACGGGGGGTCCCCTACGAGCAGTACTTC.